Shown below are 10 T cell receptor beta chains from a single sample sequenced in a study of T cell clonality in common variable immunodeficiency. The assay was immunoSEQ multiplex PCR, and TCRdb's table has in-frame clones only and misses some. The table lists roughly 32,000 clones, no singletons, with around 4.5% in the top ten. The sequenced material came from peripheral blood mononuclear cells. The receptors come from a person aged 18-70 years in good health.

This clone was detected ten times or more. Read sequence stops 3 residues before the CDR3 end, and the germline J gene provides the missing end. The chain is built from TRBV19 and TRBJ1-5; D is uncertain. V lost 4 bases to trimming and J lost 4 bases, with 17 bases between them. The CDR3 sequence is 16 residues long. Germline V gene data show CDR1 as LNHDA and CDR2 as SQIVND (reference sequence). CDR3 in amino acids: CASSTIRGVGNQPQHF. The part of the CDR3 DNA that was read is TGTGCCAGTAGTACAATCCGCGGGGTCGGGAATCAGCCC.

There are many counts of this clone. The read gets to within 3 residues of the CDR3 end, and the germline J gene fills in the rest. The genes are TRBV29-1 and TRBJ2-3, with TRBD1 matching 7 bases. CDR1 and CDR2 (germline): SQVTM, ANQGSEA. The CDR3 is made up of 14 amino acids. Trimming took 4 bases from V and 3 from J; bases not matched to a gene: 7. This chain's CDR3 is CSVATGDLTDTQYF. The CDR3 DNA, read in part, is TGCAGCGTTGCCACAGGGGATTTGACAGATACG.

This clone was counted many times. With the read ending 3 residues before the CDR3 end, the germline J gene is used to fill in that end. V and J are TRBV5-1 and TRBJ1-1; possibly TRBD1 for D (5 bases). The CDR3 extends over 16 amino acids. Germline V CDR1 and CDR2: SGHRS, YFSETQ. V was trimmed by 0 bases and J by 3 bases, leaving 15 bases between them. CDR3 region: CASSLAKGTGDTEAFF. The sequenced part of the CDR3 DNA is TGCGCCAGCAGCTTGGCCAAGGGGACGGGGGACACTGAA.

In this sample, this clone turned up many times. The junction does not match germline at one end; this may be a read error. Read data end 3 residues before the CDR3 end; the end is taken from the germline J gene. The chain uses TRBV6-1 and TRBJ2-5; 8 bases are shared with TRBD2. This CDR3 is 15 amino acids long. CDR1 MNHNS and CDR2 SASEGT come from the germline V gene. The CDR3 loop is CASCESGSLGETQYF. The sequenced part of the CDR3 DNA is TGTGCCAGCTGTGAGAGCGGGAGTCTGGGGGAGACC.

In regard to this clone: Read coverage stops 3 residues before the CDR3 terminus; the germline J gene supplies the remainder. The V call is TRBV2, the J call TRBJ1-1; D is ambiguous. CDR1 and CDR2 (germline): SNHLY, FYNNEI. The length of the CDR3 is 13 residues. The sequenced part of the CDR3 DNA is TGTGCCAGCAGTGTTCAGGAGGTGTTTGGG. Translating it yields CASSVQEVFG. The full CDR3 protein reads CASSVQEVFGAFF.

This clone was recorded at least ten times. The read finishes 3 residues shy of the CDR3 end, and the germline J gene is used to complete it. This chain uses TRBV19 with TRBJ2-7; 9 positions agree with TRBD2. The germline V gene has CDR1 LNHDA and CDR2 SQIVND (reference sequence). The V and J ends lost 9 bases and 6 bases, in that order; junction bases with no gene match: 21. The CDR3 contains 17 residues. The CDR3 bases that were read are TGTGCCAGCGCGACGCCCCGGTATAGCGGGAGTACAAGCGAG. Translating gives CASATPRYSGSTSE. The full CDR3 protein is CASATPRYSGSTSEQYF.

This clone showed up just a few times. The junction does not match germline at one end; this may be a read error. The read terminates 3 residues ahead of where the CDR3 ends, so the germline J gene completes it. This sequence joins TRBV11-2 and TRBJ1-3; D unresolved. The CDR3 length is 15 residues. Per germline, CDR1 SGHAT and CDR2 FQNNGV. CDR3 region: CASSLPFRNRNTIYF. CDR3 bases read: TGTGCCAGCAGCCTGCCGTTTCGCAATCGAAACACA.

This clone was seen ten or more times. From the germline J gene comes the end of the CDR3, since the read stops 3 residues before it. V and J are TRBV6-4 and TRBJ2-3; D is ambiguous. The CDR3 has 14 amino acids. CDR1 MRHNA and CDR2 SNTAGT come from the germline V gene. Between the trimmed V and J ends, which lost 0 bases and 4 bases, there was a span of 8 bases. The sequenced CDR3 bases are TGTGCCAGCAGTGACTCGGTAGAATCAGATACG. Translation gives CASSDSVESDT. The complete CDR3 protein is CASSDSVESDTQYF.

At least ten counts were recorded for this clone. The CDR3 end is not reached by the read, which stops 3 residues before it; the germline J gene fills it in. This chain uses TRBV5-1 with TRBJ2-3; 7 nucleotides agree with TRBD1. This CDR3 is 15 amino acids long. V gave up 0 bases and J gave up 8 bases; unmatched junction bases: 9. Per the germline V gene, CDR1 is SGHRS and CDR2 is YFSETQ. CDR3 residues: CASSLGGQRAGTQYF. CDR3 DNA (partial): TGCGCCAGCAGCTTGGGGGGACAGAGGGCGGGTACG.

This clone was seen repeatedly, ten times or more. Other DNA sequences of this sample code for an identical CDR3. The CDR3 bases that were read are TGTGCCAGCTCACCACTAGTCGGGGGACGAAACACC. Translating it yields CASSPLVGGRNT. The full CDR3 sequence reads CASSPLVGGRNTIYF. The chain couples TRBV18 to TRBJ1-3, with a weak D call TRBD1 (5 bases). The read halts 3 residues ahead of the CDR3 end, with the missing end drawn from the germline J gene. CDR1 and CDR2 (germline): KGHSH, LQKENI. This CDR3 has 15 residues. Between the trimmed V and J ends, which lost 1 base and 5 bases, there was a span of 12 bases. Full variable domain (remainder filled in from reference TRBV18 and TRBJ1-3): NAGVMQNPRHLVRRRGQEARLRCSPMKGHSHVYWYRQLPEEGLKFMVYLQKENIIDESGMPKERFSAEFPKEGPSILRIQQVVRGDSAAYFCASSPLVGGRNTIYFGEGSWLTVV.